The clone carrying this TCR beta chain was detected once. Seattle cases were enrolled at active infection and followed longitudinally. These data belong to a study of blood T cell repertoires in COVID-19. About the research overall: Samples taken during acute and convalescent COVID-19 were collected in the United States, Italy and Spain.

Here immunoSEQ multiplex PCR was the method, and the copy in TCRdb shows in-frame clones only, minus some. The table lists 140,000 or so clones, 65% to 85% of them singletons. The CDR3 is made up of 14 amino acids. Germline V gene sequence: CDR1 LGHNA, CDR2 YNFKEQ. Germline trimming cut 3 bases from V and 8 bases from J; bases unmatched to any gene: 9. The sequence was obtained from a man younger than 40 with COVID-19, enrolled during active disease. This chain joins TRBV4-2 and TRBJ1-2, with 7 nucleotides matching TRBD1. The sample comprised peripheral blood. This CDR3 is CASSQPTGPWGYTF. The CDR3 DNA reads TGTGCCAGCAGCCAGCCGACAGGGCCCTGGGGCTACACCTTC.